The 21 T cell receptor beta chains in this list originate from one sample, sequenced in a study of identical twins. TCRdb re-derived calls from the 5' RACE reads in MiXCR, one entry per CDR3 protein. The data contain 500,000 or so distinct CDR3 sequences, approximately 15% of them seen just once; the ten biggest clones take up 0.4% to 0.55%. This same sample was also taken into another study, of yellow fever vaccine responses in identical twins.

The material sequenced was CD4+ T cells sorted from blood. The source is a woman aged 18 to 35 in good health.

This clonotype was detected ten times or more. The CDR3 region is CASERLSGSRPDTQYF. The CDR3, as DNA: TGCGCCAGTGAACGTCTCAGCGGCTCACGCCCAGATACGCAGTATTTT. This chain links TRBV5-1 with TRBJ2-3; D is perhaps TRBD2 (5 bases). The CDR3 totals 16 residues. In germline, CDR1 is SGHRS, CDR2 YFSETQ. V lost 8 bases to trimming and J lost 4 bases, with 23 bases between them. Variable domain in full (rest from reference TRBV5-1 and TRBJ2-3): KAGVTQTPRYLIKTRGQQVTLSCSPISGHRSVSWYQQTPGQGLQFLFEYFSETQRNKGNFPGRFSGRQFSNSRSEMNVSTLELGDSALYLCASERLSGSRPDTQYFGPGTRLTVL.

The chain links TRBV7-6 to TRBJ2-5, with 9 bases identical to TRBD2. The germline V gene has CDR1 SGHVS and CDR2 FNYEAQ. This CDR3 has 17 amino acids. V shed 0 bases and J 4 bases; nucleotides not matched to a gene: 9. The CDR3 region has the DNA TGTGCCAGCAGCTTAGCAGGGCTAGCGGGGAGACGAGAGACCCAGTACTTC. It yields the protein CASSLAGLAGRRETQYF.

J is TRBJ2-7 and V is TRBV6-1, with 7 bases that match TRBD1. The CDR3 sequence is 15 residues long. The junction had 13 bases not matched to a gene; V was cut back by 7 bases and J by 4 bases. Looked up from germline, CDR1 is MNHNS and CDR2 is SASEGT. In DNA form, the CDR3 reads TGTGCCAGCAACCTCTCCCGACAGACAGGGTACGAGCAGTACTTC. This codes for CASNLSRQTGYEQYF.

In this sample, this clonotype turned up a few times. CDR3 in DNA: TGTGCCAGCAGCGTGACAGGGGCCACGCCATCCAATGAGCAGTTCTTC. Its translation: CASSVTGATPSNEQFF. The V and J genes are TRBV9 and TRBJ2-1, with 8 bases that match TRBD1. CDR1 and CDR2 (germline): SGDLS, YYNGEE. The CDR3 extends over 16 amino acids. Trimming at V came to 2 bases and at J to 6 bases, leaving 10 bases not matched to a gene.

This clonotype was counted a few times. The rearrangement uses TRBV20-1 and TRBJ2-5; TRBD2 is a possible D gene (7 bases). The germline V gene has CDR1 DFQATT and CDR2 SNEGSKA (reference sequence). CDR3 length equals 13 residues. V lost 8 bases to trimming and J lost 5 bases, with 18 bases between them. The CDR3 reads CSPRPGGEETQYF. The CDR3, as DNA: TGCAGTCCCCGGCCGGGGGGCGAGGAGACCCAGTACTTC.

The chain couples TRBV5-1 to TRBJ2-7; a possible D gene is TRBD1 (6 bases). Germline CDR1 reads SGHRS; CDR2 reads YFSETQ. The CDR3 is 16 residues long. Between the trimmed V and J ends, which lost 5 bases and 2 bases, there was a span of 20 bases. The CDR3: CASRAFADSPPYEQYF. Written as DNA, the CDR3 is TGCGCCAGCAGGGCGTTTGCGGACAGCCCCCCCTACGAGCAGTACTTC.

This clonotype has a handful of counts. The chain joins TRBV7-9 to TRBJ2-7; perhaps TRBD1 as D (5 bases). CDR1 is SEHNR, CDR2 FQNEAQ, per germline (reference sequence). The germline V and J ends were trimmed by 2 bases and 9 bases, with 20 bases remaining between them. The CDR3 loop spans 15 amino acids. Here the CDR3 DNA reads TGTGCCAGCAGCTTATTAGGCCGCGATGACAGTCTGCAGTACTTC. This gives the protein CASSLLGRDDSLQYF.

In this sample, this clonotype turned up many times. This CDR3 is CASSPRGGIGQPQHF. DNA of the CDR3: TGTGCCAGCAGCCCCAGGGGAGGGATTGGTCAGCCCCAGCATTTT. The chain uses TRBV7-8 and TRBJ1-5; possibly TRBD1 for D (6 bases). This CDR3 contains 15 residues. Germline V gene lookup returns CDR1 SGHVS and CDR2 FQNEAQ. V dropped 5 bases and J dropped 6 bases, with 17 bases sitting between them.

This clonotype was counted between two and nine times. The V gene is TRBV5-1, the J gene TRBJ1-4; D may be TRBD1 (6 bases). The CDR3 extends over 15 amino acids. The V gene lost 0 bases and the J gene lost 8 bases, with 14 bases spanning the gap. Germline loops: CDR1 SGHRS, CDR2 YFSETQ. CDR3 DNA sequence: TGCGCCAGCAGCTTGGAATTGACAGGAATGGAAAAACTGTTTTTT. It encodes CASSLELTGMEKLFF.

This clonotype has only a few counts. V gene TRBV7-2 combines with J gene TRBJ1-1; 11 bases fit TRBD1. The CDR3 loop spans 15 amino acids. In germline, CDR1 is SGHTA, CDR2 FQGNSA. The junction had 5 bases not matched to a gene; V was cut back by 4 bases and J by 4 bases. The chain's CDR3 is CASSSGQGATTEAFF. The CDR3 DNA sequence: TGTGCCAGCAGCTCCGGACAGGGGGCTACCACTGAAGCTTTCTTT. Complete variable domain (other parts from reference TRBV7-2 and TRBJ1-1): GAGVSQSPSNKVTEKGKDVELRCDPISGHTALYWYRQSLGQGLEFLIYFQGNSAPDKSGLPSDRFSAERTGGSVSTLTIQRTQQEDSAVYLCASSSGQGATTEAFFGQGTRLTVV.

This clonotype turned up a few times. CDR3 protein: CASSLVATGRSYNEQFF. For the CDR3, the DNA is TGCGCCAGCAGCTTGGTAGCGACGGGCCGTTCCTACAATGAGCAGTTCTTC. J is TRBJ2-1 and V is TRBV5-1; perhaps TRBD2 as D (5 bases). Germline assignment: CDR1 SGHRS and CDR2 YFSETQ. The CDR3 runs 17 residues. Deletions cut 0 bases from V and 1 base from J, with 14 bases between.

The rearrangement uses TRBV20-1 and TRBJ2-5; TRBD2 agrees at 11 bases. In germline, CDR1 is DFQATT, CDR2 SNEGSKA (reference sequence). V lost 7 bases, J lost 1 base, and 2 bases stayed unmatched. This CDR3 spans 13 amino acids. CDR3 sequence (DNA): TGCAGTGGACTAGCGGGGTTCCAAGAGACCCAGTACTTC. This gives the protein CSGLAGFQETQYF.

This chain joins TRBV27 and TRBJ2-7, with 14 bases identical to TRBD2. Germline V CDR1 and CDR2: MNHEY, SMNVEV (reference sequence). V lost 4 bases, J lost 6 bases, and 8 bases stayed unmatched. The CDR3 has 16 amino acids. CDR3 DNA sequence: TGTGCCAGCAGTTACACCTTCGGACTAGCGGGAGGCGAGCAGTACTTC. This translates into CASSYTFGLAGGEQYF.

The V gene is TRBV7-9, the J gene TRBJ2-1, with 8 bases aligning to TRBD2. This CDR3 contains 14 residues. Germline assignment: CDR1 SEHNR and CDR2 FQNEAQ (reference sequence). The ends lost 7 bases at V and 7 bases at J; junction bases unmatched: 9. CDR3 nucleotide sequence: TGTGCCAGCACCCAAGCGGGAGAAAGGAATGAGCAGTTCTTC. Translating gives CASTQAGERNEQFF.

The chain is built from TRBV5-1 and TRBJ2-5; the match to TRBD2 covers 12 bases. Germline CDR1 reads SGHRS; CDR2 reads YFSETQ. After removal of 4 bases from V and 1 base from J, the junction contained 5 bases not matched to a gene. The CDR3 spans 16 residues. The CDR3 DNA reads TGCGCCAGCAGCCTCGGACTAGCGGGAATCCAAGAGACCCAGTACTTC. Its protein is CASSLGLAGIQETQYF.

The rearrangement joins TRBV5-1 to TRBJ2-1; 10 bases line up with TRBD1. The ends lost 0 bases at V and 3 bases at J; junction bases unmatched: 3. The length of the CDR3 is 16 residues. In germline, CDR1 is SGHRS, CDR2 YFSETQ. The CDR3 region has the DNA TGCGCCAGCAGCTTGGGGGGGACAGGGGACTACAATGAGCAGTTCTTC. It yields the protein CASSLGGTGDYNEQFF.

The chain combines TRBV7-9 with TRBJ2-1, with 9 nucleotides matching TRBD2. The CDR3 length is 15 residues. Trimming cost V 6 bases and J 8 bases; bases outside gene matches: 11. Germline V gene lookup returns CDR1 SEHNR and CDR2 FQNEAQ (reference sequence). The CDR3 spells CASSQKGGRAHEQFF. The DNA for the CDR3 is TGTGCCAGCAGTCAGAAGGGCGGGAGGGCCCATGAGCAGTTCTTC.

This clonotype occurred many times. The CDR3 bases are TGCAGCGTTGAACCTAACATCGAAGAGACCCAGTACTTC. It is translated as CSVEPNIEETQYF. The chain joins TRBV29-1 to TRBJ2-5, with D unresolved. The CDR3 spans 13 residues. Germline-derived CDR1 and CDR2 are SQVTM and ANQGSEA. Deletions cut 2 bases from V and 3 bases from J, with 10 bases between.

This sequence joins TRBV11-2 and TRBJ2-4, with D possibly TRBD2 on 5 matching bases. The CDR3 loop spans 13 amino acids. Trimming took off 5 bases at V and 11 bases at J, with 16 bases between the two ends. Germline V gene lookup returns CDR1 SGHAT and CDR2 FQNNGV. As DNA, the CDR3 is TGTGCCAGCAGCCGCGAGGGTCCAATCGTTCAGTACTTC. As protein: CASSREGPIVQYF. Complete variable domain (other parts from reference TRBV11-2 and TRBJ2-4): EAGVAQSPRYKIIEKRQSVAFWCNPISGHATLYWYQQILGQGPKLLIQFQNNGVVDDSQLPKDRFSAERLKGVDSTLKIQPAKLEDSAVYLCASSREGPIVQYFGAGTRLSVL.

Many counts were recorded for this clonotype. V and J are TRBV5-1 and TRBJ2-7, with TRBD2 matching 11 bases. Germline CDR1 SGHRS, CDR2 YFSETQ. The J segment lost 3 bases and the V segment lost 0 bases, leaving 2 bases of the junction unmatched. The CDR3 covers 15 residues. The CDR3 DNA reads TGCGCCAGCAGCTTGGGACTAGCGGGAATCTACGAGCAGTACTTC. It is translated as CASSLGLAGIYEQYF.

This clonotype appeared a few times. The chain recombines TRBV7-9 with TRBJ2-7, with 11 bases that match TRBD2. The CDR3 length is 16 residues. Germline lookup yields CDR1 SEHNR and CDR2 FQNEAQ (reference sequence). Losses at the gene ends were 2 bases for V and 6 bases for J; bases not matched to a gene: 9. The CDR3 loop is CASSLHAVSGRAEQYF. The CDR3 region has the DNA TGTGCCAGCAGCTTACATGCCGTTAGCGGGAGGGCCGAGCAGTACTTC. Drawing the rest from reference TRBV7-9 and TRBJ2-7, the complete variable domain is DTGVSQNPRHKITKRGQNVTFRCDPISEHNRLYWYRQTLGQGPEFLTYFQNEAQLEKSRLLSDRFSAERPKGSFSTLEIQRTEQGDSAMYLCASSLHAVSGRAEQYFGPGTRLTVT.